Each of the 20 T cell receptor beta chains below was sequenced from the same sample in a study of blood T cell repertoires in COVID-19. Sequencing used immunoSEQ multiplex PCR; TCRdb keeps in-frame clones, though not all of them. In the table there are about 230,000 clones, over 85% of which are singletons. The sequencing input was PBMCs or T cells enriched from blood (not recorded which). All receptors derive from a woman in her twenties or thirties with acute COVID-19.

This clone was counted once. This rearrangement joins TRBV27 to TRBJ2-2; 7 bases line up with TRBD1. The V gene end was trimmed by 3 bases and the J gene end by 4 bases; junction bases not matched to a gene: 5. CDR3 length: 15 amino acids. Germline V gene sequence: CDR1 MNHEY, CDR2 SMNVEV (reference sequence). The CDR3 reads CASSFRGSVTGELFF. In DNA, the CDR3 is TGTGCCAGCAGTTTCAGGGGGTCCGTCACCGGGGAGCTGTTTTTT.

V is TRBV28 and J is TRBJ1-1; D is unresolved. The V and J ends lost 7 bases and 0 bases respectively, with 9 bases between them. From germline, CDR1 is MDHEN and CDR2 SYDVKM. The CDR3 totals 13 residues. The CDR3 loop reads CASIRTMNTEAFF. CDR3 DNA: TGTGCCAGCATCAGGACTATGAACACTGAAGCTTTCTTT. The full variable domain, with the rest looked up from reference TRBV28 and TRBJ1-1, is DVKVTQSSRYLVKRTGEKVFLECVQDMDHENMFWYRQDPGLGLRLIYFSYDVKMKEKGDIPEGYSVSREKKERFSLILESASTNQTSMYLCASIRTMNTEAFFGQGTRLTVV.

The CDR3 DNA is TGTGCCAGCAGCGGGAACCGGGACACGGGATATGGCTACACCTTC. Translating gives CASSGNRDTGYGYTF. The chain has TRBV7-8 and TRBJ1-2; a possible D gene is TRBD1 (6 bases). The length of the CDR3 is 15 residues. V was pared by 5 bases and J by 5 bases, with 18 bases between. CDR1 and CDR2 from the germline V gene are SGHVS and FQNEAQ. The whole variable domain, remainder taken from reference TRBV7-8 and TRBJ1-2, is GAGVSQSPRYKVAKRGQDVALRCDPISGHVSLFWYQQALGQGPEFLTYFQNEAQLDKSGLPSDRFFAERPEGSVSTLKIQRTQQEDSAVYLCASSGNRDTGYGYTFGSGTRLTVV.

The V call is TRBV4-3, the J call TRBJ2-7; 13 nucleotides align to TRBD2. V lost 3 bases to trimming and J lost 2 bases; unmatched junction nucleotides: 4. Germline CDR1 LGHNA, CDR2 YSLEER. This CDR3 has 16 amino acids. The CDR3 DNA sequence: TGCGCCAGCAGCCACACTAGCGGGGGGGCACCCTACGAGCAGTACTTC. It specifies CASSHTSGGAPYEQYF.

The rearrangement links TRBV5-1 to TRBJ2-7; D uncertain. The germline V and J ends were trimmed by 0 bases and 1 base, with 11 bases remaining between them. The CDR3 has 15 residues. CDR1 SGHRS and CDR2 YFSETQ come from the germline V gene. CDR3 in amino acids: CASSLDSRASYEQYF. The CDR3 DNA reads TGCGCCAGCAGCTTGGACAGCAGAGCATCCTACGAGCAGTACTTC.

A note on this clone: Other DNA sequences in the same sample also yield this CDR3. The CDR3, as DNA: TGTGCCAGCAGCTTAGCGGGGGGGGAGCAGTACTTC. Encoded protein: CASSLAGGEQYF. The chain recombines TRBV7-9 with TRBJ2-7; 7 positions agree with TRBD2. CDR3 length equals 12 residues. In germline, CDR1 is SEHNR, CDR2 FQNEAQ (reference sequence). Trimming at V came to 0 bases and at J to 7 bases, leaving 0 bases not matched to a gene.

V and J are TRBV10-1 and TRBJ1-3; D unclear. This CDR3 region has 15 residues. Trimming removed 1 base at V and 4 bases at J, with 11 bases between. The germline V gene has CDR1 WNHNN and CDR2 SYGVQD (reference sequence). In nucleotides, the CDR3 is TGCGCCAGCAGTGAGTTCCCGGGATCGGGAAACACCATATATTTT. Amino acid sequence: CASSEFPGSGNTIYF.

The chain is built from TRBV10-2 and TRBJ2-5, with 7 bases matching TRBD1. The CDR3 is 16 residues long. The V gene end was trimmed by 7 bases and the J gene end by 1 base; junction bases not matched to a gene: 12. Looked up from germline, CDR1 is WSHSY and CDR2 is SAAADI. CDR3 in DNA: TGCGCCAGCACCAAAAACAACAGGGGTCCCCAAGAGACCCAGTACTTC. As protein: CASTKNNRGPQETQYF.

The chain joins TRBV6-5 to TRBJ1-1; D not certain. This CDR3 comprises 13 residues. V was pared by 5 bases and J by 0 bases, with 7 bases between. Germline-derived CDR1 and CDR2 are MNHEY and SVGAGI. The CDR3 reads CASSTEMNTEAFF. CDR3 sequence (DNA): TGTGCCAGCAGTACCGAGATGAACACTGAAGCTTTCTTT.

The CDR3 DNA reads TGTGCCGTAGCGCCGAACACTGAAGCTTTCTTT. It yields the protein CAVAPNTEAFF. The chain joins TRBV7-9 to TRBJ1-1; D ambiguous. Trimming cost V 11 bases and J 1 base, with 8 bases left between them. CDR1 is SEHNR, CDR2 FQNEAQ, per germline (reference sequence). The CDR3 consists of 11 residues.

The chain employs TRBV25-1 and TRBJ2-7; TRBD1 matches 7 bases. The ends lost 3 bases at V and 3 bases at J; junction bases unmatched: 5. Germline V gene data show CDR1 as MGHDK and CDR2 as SYGVNS. The CDR3 runs 14 residues. The DNA for the CDR3 is TGTGCCAGCAGTGACAAAGGGGGCATCTACGAGCAGTACTTC. Translating it yields CASSDKGGIYEQYF.

The chain recombines TRBV2 with TRBJ2-7; D might be TRBD2 (5 bases). This CDR3 contains 14 residues. Trimming pared 0 bases from V and 6 bases from J, leaving 12 bases between. Germline values: CDR1 SNHLY, CDR2 FYNNEI. The CDR3 is CASSEARGLGEQYF. As DNA, the CDR3 is TGTGCCAGCAGTGAAGCGCGAGGGCTAGGCGAGCAGTACTTC.

Of note for this clone: One end of the junction is discordant with germline, which a read error may explain. The gene calls are TRBV7-2 and TRBJ2-5, with 12 bases lining up with TRBD2. The CDR3 has 14 residues. Per germline, CDR1 SGHTA and CDR2 FQGNSA. CDR3 region: CASSSGLAGSTGDF. CDR3 DNA: TGTGCCAGCAGCTCGGGACTAGCGGGTTCCACCGGGGACTTC.

The chain joins TRBV27 to TRBJ1-5; possible D gene TRBD1, 6 bases. Trimming left V 2 bases short and J 3 bases short, with 8 bases between. The CDR3 length is 14 residues. In germline, CDR1 is MNHEY, CDR2 SMNVEV (reference sequence). The CDR3 region has the DNA TGTGCCAGCAGTTTAGACAGGTACAATCAGCCCCAGCATTTT. Protein sequence: CASSLDRYNQPQHF.

V gene TRBV11-3 combines with J gene TRBJ2-7; weak D call: TRBD1 (5 bases). V was pared by 5 bases and J by 1 base, with 12 bases between. Germline CDR1 reads SGHNT; CDR2 reads YENEEA. The CDR3 is made up of 14 amino acids. The CDR3, as DNA: TGTGCCAGCAGCCCAGAAGGGGTTTCCTACGAGCAGTACTTC. It codes for CASSPEGVSYEQYF.

The chain links TRBV9 to TRBJ2-3; possibly TRBD2 for D (6 bases). The V and J ends lost 0 bases and 1 base respectively, with 15 bases between them. CDR1 is SGDLS, CDR2 YYNGEE, per germline. The CDR3 consists of 17 residues. CDR3 coding DNA: TGTGCCAGCAGCGTAGGCGCTGGGGGACTCCGCACAGATACGCAGTATTTT. Protein: CASSVGAGGLRTDTQYF.

The V gene is TRBV9, the J gene TRBJ1-6; 9 nucleotides line up with TRBD1. This CDR3 region has 14 residues. CDR1 and CDR2 (germline): SGDLS, YYNGEE. V lost 5 bases and J lost 10; bases outside the gene matches: 7. Written as DNA, the CDR3 is TGTGCCAGCAGTGGGGGACAGGGAACCTCACCCCTCCACTTT. Residues: CASSGGQGTSPLHF. The variable domain in full, completed from reference TRBV9 and TRBJ1-6, reads DSGVTQTPKHLITATGQRVTLRCSPRSGDLSVYWYQQSLDQGLQFLIQYYNGEERAKGNILERFSAQQFPDLHSELNLSSLELGDSALYFCASSGGQGTSPLHFGNGTRLTVT.

This sequence joins TRBV14 and TRBJ2-7, with D possibly being TRBD1 (5 bases). CDR1 and CDR2 from the germline V gene are SGHDN and FVKESK. V was cut by 1 base and J by 4 bases, with 11 bases left in between. There are 14 residues in the CDR3. The chain's CDR3 is CASSQGLTVYEQYF. CDR3 nucleotide sequence: TGTGCCAGCAGCCAAGGCTTGACAGTATACGAGCAGTACTTC.

There are a few counts of this clone. V and J are TRBV30 and TRBJ1-3; D gene uncertain. The CDR3 is made up of 13 amino acids. Trimming removed 2 bases from V and 0 bases from J, with 5 bases in between. CDR1 and CDR2 from the germline V gene are GTSNPN and SVGIG (reference sequence). The CDR3 DNA reads as TGTGCCTGGAGTTATAGCTCTGGAAACACCATATATTTT. Encoded protein: CAWSYSSGNTIYF.

This clone came up a few times. The chain is built from TRBV5-4 and TRBJ1-1, with D uncertain. V dropped 0 bases and J dropped 2 bases, with 5 bases sitting between them. This CDR3 has 13 residues. In germline, CDR1 is SGHNT, CDR2 YYREEE (reference sequence). The CDR3 bases are TGTGCCAGCAGCTTGGGAGGTAACACTGAAGCTTTCTTT. Its translation: CASSLGGNTEAFF.